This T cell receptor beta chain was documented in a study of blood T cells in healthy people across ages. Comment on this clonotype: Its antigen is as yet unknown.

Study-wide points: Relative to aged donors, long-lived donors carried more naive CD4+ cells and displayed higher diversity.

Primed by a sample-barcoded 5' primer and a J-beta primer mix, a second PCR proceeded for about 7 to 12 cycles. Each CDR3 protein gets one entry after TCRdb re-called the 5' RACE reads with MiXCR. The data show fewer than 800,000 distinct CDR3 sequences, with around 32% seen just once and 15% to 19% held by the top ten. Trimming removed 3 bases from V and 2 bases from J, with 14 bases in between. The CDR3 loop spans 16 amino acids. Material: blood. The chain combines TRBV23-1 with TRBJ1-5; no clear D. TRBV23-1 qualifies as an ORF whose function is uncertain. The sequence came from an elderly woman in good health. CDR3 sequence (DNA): TGCGCCAGCAGTCACCACTCGGAGGGCCGCAATCAGCCCCAGCATTTT. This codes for CASSHHSEGRNQPQHF.